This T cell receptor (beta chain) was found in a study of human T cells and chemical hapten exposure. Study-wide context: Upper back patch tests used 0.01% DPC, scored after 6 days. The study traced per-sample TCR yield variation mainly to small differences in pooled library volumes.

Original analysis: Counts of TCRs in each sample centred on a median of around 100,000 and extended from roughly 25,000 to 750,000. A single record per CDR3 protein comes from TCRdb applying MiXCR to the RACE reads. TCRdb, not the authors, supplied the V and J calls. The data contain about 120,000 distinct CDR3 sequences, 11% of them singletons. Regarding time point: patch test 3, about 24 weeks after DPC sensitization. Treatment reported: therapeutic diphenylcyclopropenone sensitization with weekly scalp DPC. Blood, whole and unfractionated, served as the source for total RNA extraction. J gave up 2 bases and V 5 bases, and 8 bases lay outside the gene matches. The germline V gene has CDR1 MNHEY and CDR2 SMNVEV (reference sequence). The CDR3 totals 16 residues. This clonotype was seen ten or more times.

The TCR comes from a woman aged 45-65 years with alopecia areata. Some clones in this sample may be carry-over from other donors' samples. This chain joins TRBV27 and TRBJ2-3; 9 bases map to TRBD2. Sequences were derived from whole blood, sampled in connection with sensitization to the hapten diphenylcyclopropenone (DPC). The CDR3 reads CASSGGLAGYTDTQYF. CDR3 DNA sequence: TGTGCCAGCAGTGGGGGGCTAGCGGGGTACACAGATACGCAGTATTTT.